The clone carrying this T cell receptor (beta chain) appeared a single time. Its antigen remains unknown. The data are from a study of OX40 agonist ivuxolimab in advanced cancers. Study information: As their treatment, patients were administered ivuxolimab, an agonistic anti-OX40 (CD134) antibody. Patients enrolled in dose escalation were diagnosed with hepatocellular carcinoma, melanoma, renal cell or head and neck cancer. General study points: Dose levels from 0.1 to 3.0 mg/kg saw CD4+ and CD8+ blood T cells expand clonally by week 6. Researchers report that CD8+ T cells had, on average, more expanded clones than CD4+.

Some clones are missing from TCRdb's copy, which holds only in-frame ones; the method was immunoSEQ multiplex PCR. This table has 120,000 or so clones, about 93% appearing once. V lost 6 bases and J lost 4; bases outside the gene matches: 5. CDR3 length equals 14 residues. Germline CDR1 reads LNHDA; CDR2 reads SQIVND (reference sequence). This clonotype was obtained from an adult with an advanced solid tumor such as melanoma, head and neck, liver or kidney cancer. The sequencing used CD4+ or CD8+ T cells sorted from blood, collected in a trial of the OX40 agonist ivuxolimab. This chain links TRBV19 with TRBJ2-2, with 7 bases identical to TRBD2. The CDR3 nucleotides read TGTGCCAGTAGAATTCCGGGAGGCACCGGGGAGCTGTTTTTT. Protein: CASRIPGGTGELFF.